A single sample gave rise to the 26 T cell receptor beta chains below, sequenced in a study of cytomegalovirus exposure and HLA in healthy donors. The PCR contained 60 Vbeta and 13 Jbeta primers. TCRdb's table, derived via immunoSEQ multiplex PCR, lists solely in-frame clones and lacks some. The sample holds about 130,000 clones, roughly 72% seen once. The sequenced sample consisted of PBMCs. The receptors were sampled from a woman between 45 and 60 years old in good health and CMV-seronegative.

This chain uses TRBV7-2 with TRBJ1-5; TRBD1 matches 7 bases. The CDR3 loop spans 15 amino acids. Trimming at V came to 5 bases and at J to 2 bases, leaving 6 bases not matched to a gene. Germline CDR1 reads SGHTA; CDR2 reads FQGNSA. The CDR3 spells CASSPQQGRNQPQHF. CDR3 nucleotide sequence: TGTGCCAGCAGCCCCCAACAGGGGCGCAATCAGCCCCAGCATTTT.

This rearrangement joins TRBV4-3 to TRBJ2-2; D ambiguous. V lost 0 bases to trimming and J lost 6 bases, with 8 bases between them. This CDR3 has 14 residues. CDR1 and CDR2 (germline): LGHNA, YSLEER. Written as DNA, the CDR3 is TGCGCCAGCAGCCAAGATACCCGGGCCGGGGAGCTGTTTTTT. The encoded protein is CASSQDTRAGELFF.

This clone was picked up a small number of times. The gene calls are TRBV7-2 and TRBJ2-6, with 10 bases aligning to TRBD2. J gave up 1 base and V 1 base, and 4 bases lay outside the gene matches. CDR3 length equals 18 residues. Germline CDR1 SGHTA, CDR2 FQGNSA. CDR3 amino acids: CASSLGPAGGSGANVLTF. The DNA for the CDR3 is TGTGCCAGCAGCTTAGGCCCAGCGGGAGGGTCTGGGGCCAACGTCCTGACTTTC.

This rearrangement joins TRBV12-5 to TRBJ1-1; 8 bases are shared with TRBD1. The CDR3 has 20 residues. V shed 2 bases and J 0 bases; nucleotides not matched to a gene: 17. CDR1 and CDR2 from the germline V gene are LGHNT and FRNRAP. CDR3 DNA: TGTGCTAGTGGTTTGCTAACAACCCGGACAGGGACCGGAATGAACACTGAAGCTTTCTTT. This gives the protein CASGLLTTRTGTGMNTEAFF.

The rearrangement joins TRBV28 to TRBJ1-1; D remains ambiguous. V lost 2 bases and J 6 bases, leaving 4 bases between the germline ends. This CDR3 is 11 amino acids long. Germline loops: CDR1 MDHEN, CDR2 SYDVKM. Here the CDR3 reads CASSLGAEAFF. The CDR3 DNA reads TGTGCCAGCAGTTTAGGAGCTGAAGCTTTCTTT.

CDR3 protein: CASSAAAGTEAFF. The DNA for the CDR3 is TGTGCCAGCAGTGCCGCTGCAGGAACTGAAGCTTTCTTT. The V gene is TRBV6-5, the J gene TRBJ1-1; D is unclear. V was trimmed by 5 bases and J by 5 bases, leaving 12 bases between them. Germline V lookup: CDR1 MNHEY, CDR2 SVGAGI. The CDR3 is 13 residues long.

The genes are TRBV7-3 and TRBJ2-5; D perhaps matches TRBD2 (5 bases). This CDR3 is 13 amino acids long. Trimming shortened V by 5 bases and J by 5 bases, and 12 bases separated the two germline ends. CDR1 and CDR2 from the germline V gene are SGHTA and FQGTGA. The CDR3: CASSRREGETQYF. CDR3 nucleotide sequence: TGTGCCAGCAGCCGCCGTGAGGGCGAGACCCAGTACTTC.

Only a few counts were recorded for this clone. V usage is TRBV4-2 and J usage is TRBJ1-1; D ambiguous. The CDR3 is 15 amino acids. Trimming pared 8 bases from V and 0 bases from J, leaving 16 bases between. Germline CDR1 reads LGHNA; CDR2 reads YNFKEQ. The DNA of the CDR3 is TGTGCCAGCTACACCCCGGACGGGATGAACACTGAAGCTTTCTTT. This encodes CASYTPDGMNTEAFF.

This chain uses TRBV30 with TRBJ1-2; D is possibly TRBD1 (5 bases). Deletions cut 3 bases from V and 8 bases from J, with 13 bases between. In germline, CDR1 is GTSNPN, CDR2 SVGIG (reference sequence). This CDR3 region has 12 residues. The CDR3 reads CAWRLGALGYTF. The DNA for the CDR3 is TGTGCCTGGAGATTAGGGGCGCTGGGCTACACCTTC.

V and J are TRBV7-6 and TRBJ1-5; D possibly corresponds to TRBD1 (5 bases). Germline V CDR1 and CDR2: SGHVS, FNYEAQ. CDR3 size: 15 residues. V was clipped by 3 bases and J by 7 bases, with 16 bases between them. In nucleotides, the CDR3 is TGTGCCAGCAGCTTTCAGGGTCGGTATGGACAGCCCCAGCATTTT. This sequence encodes CASSFQGRYGQPQHF.

The chain links TRBV6-4 to TRBJ2-2; weak D call: TRBD2 (5 bases). This CDR3 is 14 amino acids long. The germline CDR1 and CDR2 sequences are MRHNA and SNTAGT. V gave up 0 bases and J gave up 7 bases, with 9 bases separating them. The CDR3 DNA follows: TGTGCCAGCAGTGACTCACTAGAAATCGGGGAGCTGTTTTTT. Residues: CASSDSLEIGELFF.

The J gene is TRBJ2-2, the V gene TRBV18; 14 bases agree with TRBD2. The CDR3 has 20 amino acids. V lost 0 bases to trimming and J lost 3 bases; unmatched junction nucleotides: 9. Germline V lookup: CDR1 KGHSH, CDR2 LQKENI. The CDR3 sequence: CASSPPGLAGASPYTGELFF. The CDR3 nucleotides are TGTGCCAGCTCACCACCGGGACTAGCGGGAGCGAGTCCCTACACCGGGGAGCTGTTTTTT.

The chain employs TRBV15 and TRBJ2-5; TRBD1 might be the D (5 bases). Trimming removed 8 bases at V and 5 bases at J, with 18 bases between. The V gene's germline CDR1 is LNHNV and CDR2 YYDKDF (reference sequence). This CDR3 comprises 14 residues. CDR3 coding DNA: TGTGCCACCTCCCTCGTAGGGGCGGAGGAGACCCAGTACTTC. Translation gives CATSLVGAEETQYF.

On this clone itself: Germline and junction disagree at one end, which may indicate a read error. The chain uses TRBV7-9 and TRBJ1-5; D uncertain. From germline, CDR1 is SEHNR and CDR2 FQNEAQ (reference sequence). The CDR3 runs to 15 residues. The CDR3 DNA reads TGTGCCAGCAGCTTAGATGAGGGATCCAATCAGCCCCAGAATTTT. This encodes CASSLDEGSNQPQNF.

This clone turned up a few times. The rearrangement links TRBV9 to TRBJ2-7, with a tentative D call TRBD1 (6 bases). The CDR3 is made up of 15 amino acids. V lost 1 base and J lost 5, with 16 bases in between. In germline, CDR1 is SGDLS, CDR2 YYNGEE. The chain's CDR3 is CASSVTTTGSNEQYF. The CDR3 DNA reads as TGTGCCAGCAGCGTAACCACGACAGGATCGAACGAGCAGTACTTC.

CDR3 amino acids: CASIDRGWTEAFF. Here the CDR3 DNA reads TGTGCCAGCATCGACAGGGGATGGACTGAAGCTTTCTTT. The V call is TRBV7-9, the J call TRBJ1-1; TRBD1 agrees at 8 bases. The CDR3 length is 13 residues. The junction had 6 bases not matched to a gene; V was cut back by 7 bases and J by 5 bases. Germline values: CDR1 SEHNR, CDR2 FQNEAQ (reference sequence).

The chain couples TRBV5-1 to TRBJ1-2; no reliable D call. The CDR3 loop spans 15 amino acids. V was trimmed by 1 base and J by 2 bases, leaving 12 bases between them. Per the germline V gene, CDR1 is SGHRS and CDR2 is YFSETQ. CDR3 coding DNA: TGCGCCAGCAGCTTGCTAGGCACGGGGAACTATGGCTACACCTTC. Translating it yields CASSLLGTGNYGYTF. Based on the CDR3 plus reference TRBV5-1 and TRBJ1-2, the full variable domain is KAGVTQTPRYLIKTRGQQVTLSCSPISGHRSVSWYQQTPGQGLQFLFEYFSETQRNKGNFPGRFSGRQFSNSRSEMNVSTLELGDSALYLCASSLLGTGNYGYTFGSGTRLTVV.

A few counts support this clone. Within the sample, other DNA sequences also encode this same CDR3. The V gene is TRBV27, the J gene TRBJ1-5; D may be TRBD1 (6 bases). Per the germline V gene, CDR1 is MNHEY and CDR2 is SMNVEV (reference sequence). The CDR3 totals 16 residues. The V end lost 5 bases, the J end lost 0 bases, and 14 bases lay between the germline ends. The CDR3 loop is CASSPTGGASNQPQHF. The DNA of the CDR3 is TGTGCCAGCAGTCCCACGGGGGGGGCTAGCAATCAGCCCCAGCATTTT.

The chain joins TRBV29-1 to TRBJ2-7; weak D call: TRBD2 (6 bases). The CDR3 consists of 13 residues. Trimming pared 7 bases from V and 3 bases from J, leaving 16 bases between. CDR1 and CDR2 from the germline V gene are SQVTM and ANQGSEA. The CDR3 bases are TGCAGCGCCCGGGTAGCGGATTTCTACGAGCAGTACTTC. Translated, it gives CSARVADFYEQYF.

This chain links TRBV7-9 with TRBJ1-2; 9 nucleotides agree with TRBD1. The CDR3 spans 13 residues. CDR1 and CDR2 (germline): SEHNR, FQNEAQ (reference sequence). The trim removed 5 bases at V and 14 bases at J, leaving 12 bases unmatched. The CDR3: CASSPGQGYPKTF. The CDR3 DNA sequence: TGTGCCAGCAGCCCCGGACAGGGGTATCCCAAGACCTTC.

The chain uses TRBV7-9 and TRBJ1-5; tentative D call: TRBD1 (6 bases). Germline V gene data show CDR1 as SEHNR and CDR2 as FQNEAQ (reference sequence). V gave up 5 bases and J gave up 1 base, with 9 bases separating them. CDR3 length: 14 amino acids. The CDR3 DNA is TGTGCCAGCAGCACGGACAGCAGCAATCAGCCCCAGCATTTT. Its protein product is CASSTDSSNQPQHF.

The chain uses TRBV5-6 and TRBJ2-7, with TRBD1 identical over 8 bases. This CDR3 has 12 amino acids. After removal of 5 bases from V and 3 bases from J, the junction contained 1 base not matched to a gene. Germline loops: CDR1 SGHDT, CDR2 YYEEEE. CDR3 residues: CASSDRGYEQYV. The CDR3, as DNA: TGTGCCAGCAGTGACAGGGGCTACGAGCAGTACGTC.

The V call is TRBV11-3, the J call TRBJ2-7, with D perhaps TRBD1 (5 bases). This CDR3 is 13 amino acids long. V dropped 2 bases and J dropped 3 bases, with 8 bases sitting between them. CDR1 is SGHNT, CDR2 YENEEA, per germline. CDR3 in DNA: TGTGCCAGCAGCTTAACAGGTGACTACGAGCAGTACTTC. This encodes CASSLTGDYEQYF. The whole variable domain, filled in from reference TRBV11-3 and TRBJ2-7, reads EAGVVQSPRYKIIEKKQPVAFWCNPISGHNTLYWYLQNLGQGPELLIRYENEEAVDDSQLPKDRFSAERLKGVDSTLKIQPAELGDSAVYLCASSLTGDYEQYFGPGTRLTVT.

V is TRBV5-1 and J is TRBJ1-3; no reliable D call. In germline, CDR1 is SGHRS, CDR2 YFSETQ. Trimming removed 4 bases at V and 4 bases at J, with 15 bases between. This CDR3 region has 15 residues. The CDR3 DNA follows: TGCGCCAGCAGCGAGGGCTACGGGTCCGGAAACACCATATATTTT. As protein: CASSEGYGSGNTIYF.

The chain is built from TRBV30 and TRBJ1-4; the D gene is possibly TRBD1 (5 bases). V was pared by 4 bases and J by 4 bases, with 7 bases between. This CDR3 is built from 12 residues. Germline V CDR1 and CDR2: GTSNPN, SVGIG (reference sequence). Here the CDR3 reads CAWTRVNEKLFF. The CDR3 DNA sequence: TGTGCCTGGACCAGGGTTAATGAAAAACTGTTTTTT. The full variable domain, rest sourced from reference TRBV30 and TRBJ1-4, is SQTIHQWPATLVQPVGSPLSLECTVEGTSNPNLYWYRQAAGRGLQLLFYSVGIGQISSEVPQNLSASRPQDRQFILSSKKLLLSDSGFYLCAWTRVNEKLFFGSGTQLSVL.

J is TRBJ2-1 and V is TRBV7-6; TRBD2 matches at 13 bases. The trim removed 7 bases at V and 0 bases at J, leaving 6 bases unmatched. This CDR3 region has 17 residues. Germline CDR1 reads SGHVS; CDR2 reads FNYEAQ. The CDR3 DNA follows: TGTGCCAGCAAGGGACTAGCGGGACGGAGCTCCTACAATGAGCAGTTCTTC. Translating it yields CASKGLAGRSSYNEQFF.